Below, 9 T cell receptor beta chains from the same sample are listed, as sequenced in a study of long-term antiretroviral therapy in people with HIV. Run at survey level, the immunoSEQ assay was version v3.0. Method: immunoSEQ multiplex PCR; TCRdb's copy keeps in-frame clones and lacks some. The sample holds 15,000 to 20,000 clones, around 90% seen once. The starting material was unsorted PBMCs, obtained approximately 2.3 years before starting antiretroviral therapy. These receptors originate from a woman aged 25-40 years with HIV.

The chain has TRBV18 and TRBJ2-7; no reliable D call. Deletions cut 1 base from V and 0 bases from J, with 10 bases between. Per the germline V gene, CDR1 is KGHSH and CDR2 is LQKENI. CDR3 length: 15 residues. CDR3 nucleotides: TGTGCCAGCTCACCACAAGGCCTCACCTCCTACGAGCAGTACTTC. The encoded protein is CASSPQGLTSYEQYF.

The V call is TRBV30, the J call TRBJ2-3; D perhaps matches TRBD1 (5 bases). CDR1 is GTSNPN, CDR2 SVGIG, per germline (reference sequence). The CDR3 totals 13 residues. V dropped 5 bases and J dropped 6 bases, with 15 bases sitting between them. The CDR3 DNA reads TGTGCCTGGGGGTCGTGGGGCCGGGATACGCAGTATTTT. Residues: CAWGSWGRDTQYF.

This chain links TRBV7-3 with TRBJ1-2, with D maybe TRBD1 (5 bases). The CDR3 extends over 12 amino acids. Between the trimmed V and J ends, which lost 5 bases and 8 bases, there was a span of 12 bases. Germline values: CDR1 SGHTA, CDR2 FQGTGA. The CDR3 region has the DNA TGTGCCAGCAGCCCCGACAGTGGCGGCTACACCTTC. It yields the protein CASSPDSGGYTF.

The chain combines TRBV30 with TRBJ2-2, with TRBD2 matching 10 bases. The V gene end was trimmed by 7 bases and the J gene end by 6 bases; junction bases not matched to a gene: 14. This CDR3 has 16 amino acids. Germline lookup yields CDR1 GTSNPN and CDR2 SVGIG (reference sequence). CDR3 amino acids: CASMASKLAGSGELFF. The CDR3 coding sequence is TGTGCCTCTATGGCCTCTAAACTAGCGGGGTCCGGGGAGCTGTTTTTT.

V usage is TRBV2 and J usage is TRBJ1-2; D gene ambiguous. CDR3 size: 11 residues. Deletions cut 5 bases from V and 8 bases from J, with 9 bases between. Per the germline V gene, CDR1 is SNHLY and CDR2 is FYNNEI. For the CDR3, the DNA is TGTGCCAGCAGTCGTCGGGAGGGCTACACCTTC. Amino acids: CASSRREGYTF.

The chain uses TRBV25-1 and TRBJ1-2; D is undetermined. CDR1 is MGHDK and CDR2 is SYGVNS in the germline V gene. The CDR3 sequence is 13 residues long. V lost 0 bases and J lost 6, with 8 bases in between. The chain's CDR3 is CASSEYRQDGYTF. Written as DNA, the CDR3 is TGTGCCAGCAGTGAATATCGCCAGGATGGCTACACCTTC.

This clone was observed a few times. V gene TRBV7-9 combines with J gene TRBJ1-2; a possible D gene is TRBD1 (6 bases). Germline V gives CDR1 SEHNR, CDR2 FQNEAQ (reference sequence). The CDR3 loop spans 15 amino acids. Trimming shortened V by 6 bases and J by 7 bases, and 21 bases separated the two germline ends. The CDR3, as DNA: TGTGCCAGCAGGGTCGGGGGCGATGAATTATTTGGCTACACCTTC. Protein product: CASRVGGDELFGYTF.

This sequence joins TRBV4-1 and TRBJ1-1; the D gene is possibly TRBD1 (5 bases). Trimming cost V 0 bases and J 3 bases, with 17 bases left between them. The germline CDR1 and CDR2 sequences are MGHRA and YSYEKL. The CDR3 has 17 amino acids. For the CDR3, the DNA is TGCGCCAGCAGCCAAGAAGGGCCCCGGGGGTTGGACACTGAAGCTTTCTTT. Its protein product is CASSQEGPRGLDTEAFF.

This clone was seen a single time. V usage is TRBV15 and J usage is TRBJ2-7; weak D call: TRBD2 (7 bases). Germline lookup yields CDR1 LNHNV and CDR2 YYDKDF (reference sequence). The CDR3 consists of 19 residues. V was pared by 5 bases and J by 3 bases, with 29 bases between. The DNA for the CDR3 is TGTGCCACCAGCCGGGGGGCCGCCGGTATATCCCGGAAAAACTACGAGCAGTACTTC. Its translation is CATSRGAAGISRKNYEQYF.